One sample yielded the 19 T cell receptor beta chains listed below, sequenced in a study of cytomegalovirus exposure and HLA in healthy donors. The PCR made use of 60 Vbeta and 13 Jbeta primers. Assay used: immunoSEQ multiplex PCR; TCRdb lists only in-frame clones, some missing. The sample consists of approximately 88,000 clones, more than 75% of them appearing once. The sequenced material came from PBMCs. The receptors were gathered from a young man in good health and CMV-seronegative.

The chain links TRBV6-5 to TRBJ2-2, with 8 nucleotides matching TRBD2. The CDR3 has 14 residues. Germline V CDR1 and CDR2: MNHEY, SVGAGI. The trim removed 6 bases at V and 1 base at J, leaving 1 base unmatched. The CDR3 reads CASRTSGNTGELFF. CDR3 bases: TGTGCCAGCAGAACTAGCGGGAACACCGGGGAGCTGTTTTTT.

J is TRBJ1-4 and V is TRBV6-1, with a weak D call TRBD1 (6 bases). The ends were cut back, 11 bases at V and 7 bases at J, with 17 bases in the middle. This CDR3 is built from 13 residues. Germline V gives CDR1 MNHNS, CDR2 SASEGT. As DNA, the CDR3 is TGTGCCGGGGAGGGGGTTTTTCGTGAAAAACTGTTTTTT. Translation: CAGEGVFREKLFF.

The rearrangement links TRBV5-1 to TRBJ1-6; weak D call: TRBD1 (6 bases). Germline V CDR1 and CDR2: SGHRS, YFSETQ. There are 17 residues in the CDR3. The germline V and J ends were trimmed by 3 bases and 0 bases, with 13 bases remaining between them. For the CDR3, the DNA is TGCGCCAGCAGCTCGCCGACAGGAAGCTCCTATAATTCACCCCTCCACTTT. Amino acid sequence: CASSSPTGSSYNSPLHF.

For the CDR3, the DNA is TGTGCCAGCAGCCCTACCGACACCTACGAGCAGTACTTC. This codes for CASSPTDTYEQYF. The rearrangement joins TRBV9 to TRBJ2-7, with no clear D. V dropped 4 bases and J dropped 2 bases, with 10 bases sitting between them. CDR1 is SGDLS, CDR2 YYNGEE, per germline. The CDR3 loop spans 13 amino acids.

This clone was observed once. The V call is TRBV6-1, the J call TRBJ1-1, with D unclear. Germline assignment: CDR1 MNHNS and CDR2 SASEGT. The CDR3 totals 15 residues. Trimming took off 4 bases at V and 1 base at J, with 13 bases between the two ends. CDR3 in DNA: TGTGCCAGCAGTGGAAAGCGGGGAAAGAACACTGAAGCTTTCTTT. Residues: CASSGKRGKNTEAFF.

The chain recombines TRBV5-6 with TRBJ2-5; D might be TRBD1 (6 bases). This CDR3 contains 14 residues. V was clipped by 3 bases and J by 5 bases, with 14 bases between them. Germline CDR1 SGHDT, CDR2 YYEEEE. CDR3 sequence reads: CASSYTGTRETQYF. DNA for the CDR3: TGTGCCAGCAGCTATACAGGGACCAGGGAGACCCAGTACTTC.

The gene calls are TRBV7-9 and TRBJ2-3, with 9 bases identical to TRBD1. The germline gives CDR1 SEHNR, CDR2 FQNEAQ (reference sequence). This CDR3 spans 16 amino acids. With 5 bases clipped from V and 6 bases from J, the junction kept 12 bases outside the gene matches. CDR3 nucleotide sequence: TGTGCCAGCAGCGGTGCGCCGGGACAGGGCTCGGATACGCAGTATTTT. Encoded protein: CASSGAPGQGSDTQYF.

This rearrangement joins TRBV6-1 to TRBJ2-1; 10 bases map to TRBD2. The CDR3 is 16 residues long. V lost 2 bases and J lost 5; bases outside the gene matches: 6. Germline assignment: CDR1 MNHNS and CDR2 SASEGT. The CDR3 coding sequence is TGTGCCAGCAGTGAAAGGAGGCTAGCGGGGGACAATGAGCAGTTCTTC. This encodes CASSERRLAGDNEQFF.

The chain joins TRBV6-5 to TRBJ1-2; D is uncertain. There are 15 residues in the CDR3. Germline CDR1 is MNHEY and CDR2 is SVGAGI. Trimming pared 0 bases from V and 5 bases from J, leaving 13 bases between. The CDR3 here is CASSYSLVIGYGYTF. CDR3 coding DNA: TGTGCCAGCAGTTACTCCTTAGTAATCGGGTATGGCTACACCTTC.

This chain's CDR3 is CASSLDPSSYNSPLHF. In DNA form, the CDR3 reads TGCGCCAGCAGCTTGGACCCCAGCTCCTATAATTCACCCCTCCACTTT. The chain recombines TRBV5-1 with TRBJ1-6; no definite D call. Trimming removed 0 bases at V and 0 bases at J, with 7 bases between. The CDR3 consists of 16 residues. The germline V gene encodes CDR1 SGHRS and CDR2 YFSETQ.

This chain connects TRBV9 to TRBJ2-5; the D gene is possibly TRBD1 (5 bases). Germline-derived CDR1 and CDR2 are SGDLS and YYNGEE. The V gene lost 0 bases and the J gene lost 5 bases, with 5 bases spanning the gap. CDR3 length: 12 residues. This CDR3 is CASSVEGETQYF. CDR3 sequence (DNA): TGTGCCAGCAGCGTAGAGGGGGAGACCCAGTACTTC.

The rearrangement uses TRBV10-3 and TRBJ1-1; possible D gene TRBD1, 5 bases. CDR1 and CDR2 from the germline V gene are ENHRY and SYGVKD. This CDR3 contains 14 residues. V lost 3 bases and J 3 bases, leaving 11 bases between the germline ends. CDR3 DNA: TGTGCCATCAGTGACTCAGGAGGGGACACTGAAGCTTTCTTT. Translated, it gives CAISDSGGDTEAFF.

V usage is TRBV4-2 and J usage is TRBJ1-2; perhaps TRBD1 as D (5 bases). CDR3 length: 16 amino acids. Germline CDR1 LGHNA, CDR2 YNFKEQ. V lost 8 bases to trimming and J lost 4 bases, with 23 bases between them. The CDR3 here is CASGPEAGTGIYGYTF. Written as DNA, the CDR3 is TGTGCCAGCGGGCCAGAGGCTGGAACAGGCATCTATGGCTACACCTTC.

V is TRBV27 and J is TRBJ1-5, with D hard to call. There are 16 residues in the CDR3. The V gene's germline CDR1 is MNHEY and CDR2 SMNVEV (reference sequence). The V and J ends lost 5 bases and 4 bases respectively, with 18 bases between them. The CDR3 loop is CASSAMPGQRNQPQHF. For the CDR3, the DNA is TGTGCCAGCAGTGCGATGCCTGGGCAAAGAAATCAGCCCCAGCATTTT.

This chain connects TRBV29-1 to TRBJ2-3; 8 bases map to TRBD2. The CDR3 totals 12 residues. CDR1 is SQVTM, CDR2 ANQGSEA, per germline. The DNA for the CDR3 is TGCACCGGGGGGGGACACACAGATACGCAGTATTTT. Its translation: CTGGGHTDTQYF.

This chain uses TRBV6-1 with TRBJ1-2; tentatively, D is TRBD1 (6 bases). This CDR3 has 12 amino acids. V lost 6 bases and J lost 8, with 13 bases in between. From germline, CDR1 is MNHNS and CDR2 SASEGT. CDR3 nucleotides: TGTGCCAGCAGCCCCCACAGGGACGGCTACACCTTC. Protein product: CASSPHRDGYTF.

As to this clone: Additional DNA sequences in this sample encode the identical CDR3. This chain uses TRBV13 with TRBJ2-7; 8 bases are a match to TRBD1. The V gene end was trimmed by 1 base and the J gene end by 7 bases; junction bases not matched to a gene: 6. CDR1 is PRHDT, CDR2 FYEKMQ, per germline (reference sequence). The CDR3 is 14 amino acids. The CDR3, as DNA: TGTGCCAGCAGCTTAGTACAGGGGGTTATTGAGCAGTACTTC. Amino acids: CASSLVQGVIEQYF.

The V and J genes are TRBV7-9 and TRBJ2-1; maybe TRBD2 (5 bases). Per the germline V gene, CDR1 is SEHNR and CDR2 is FQNEAQ (reference sequence). The germline V and J ends were trimmed by 3 bases and 0 bases, with 9 bases remaining between them. The CDR3 loop spans 15 amino acids. The CDR3 coding sequence is TGTGCCAGCAGCTTGTTCGGGGACTCCTACAATGAGCAGTTCTTC. Amino acid sequence: CASSLFGDSYNEQFF.

This clone was detected only a few times. This chain links TRBV11-2 with TRBJ1-5; 9 nucleotides match TRBD1. The CDR3 is 15 residues long. V gave up 4 bases and J gave up 6 bases; unmatched junction bases: 7. Germline values: CDR1 SGHAT, CDR2 FQNNGV. CDR3: CASSSYTGGGQPQHF. The CDR3 nucleotides are TGTGCCAGCAGCTCGTATACAGGGGGCGGTCAGCCCCAGCATTTT.